This passage covers 31 T cell receptor beta chains from one sample sequenced in a study of radiation and T cells in renal cell carcinoma. The repertoire was sequenced with immunoSEQ multiplex PCR; TCRdb's copy has only in-frame clones and lacks some. The top ten hold more than 10% of the sample, which has about 130,000 clones, around nine tenths seen once. Specified time point: baseline pretreatment blood. Treatment defined: 15 Gy SBRT to primary tumor, nephrectomy 4 weeks later. This specimen was blood, taken from a patient whose treatment included radiotherapy and nephrectomy. Every receptor here comes from a woman between 45 and 60 years old with renal cell carcinoma.

This chain joins TRBV2 and TRBJ1-5, with D unresolved. The CDR3 loop spans 15 amino acids. V gave up 5 bases and J gave up 0 bases, with 11 bases separating them. Germline assignment: CDR1 SNHLY and CDR2 FYNNEI. CDR3 sequence reads: CASSSTLYSNQPQHF. CDR3 coding DNA: TGTGCCAGCAGTTCCACCCTGTATAGCAATCAGCCCCAGCATTTT.

The CDR3 nucleotides read TGTGCCAGCAGCTACCCCGGGACAGGGGGGAGAGGAAACACCATATATTTT. Its protein is CASSYPGTGGRGNTIYF. This sequence joins TRBV13 and TRBJ1-3, with TRBD1 matching 11 bases. The CDR3 runs 17 residues. Germline V gene sequence: CDR1 PRHDT, CDR2 FYEKMQ (reference sequence). The V segment lost 4 bases and the J segment 4 bases; nucleotides outside the gene matches: 9.

V and J are TRBV4-1 and TRBJ1-2; D is unclear. The CDR3 totals 15 residues. Germline V gene sequence: CDR1 MGHRA, CDR2 YSYEKL. Trimming shortened V by 6 bases and J by 0 bases, and 14 bases separated the two germline ends. The CDR3 reads CASRLMAASNYGYTF. The CDR3 nucleotides are TGCGCCAGCAGACTGATGGCAGCTTCTAACTATGGCTACACCTTC.

The chain couples TRBV7-2 to TRBJ1-5; D unresolved. The CDR3 contains 14 residues. Between the trimmed V and J ends, which lost 2 bases and 11 bases, there was a span of 16 bases. Germline CDR1 reads SGHTA; CDR2 reads FQGNSA. The CDR3 spells CASSLRLEGSAQHF. CDR3 sequence (DNA): TGTGCCAGCAGCTTACGTTTGGAAGGCTCAGCCCAGCATTTT. The full variable domain, its missing parts supplied by reference TRBV7-2 and TRBJ1-5, is GAGVSQSPSNKVTEKGKDVELRCDPISGHTALYWYRQSLGQGLEFLIYFQGNSAPDKSGLPSDRFSAERTGGSVSTLTIQRTQQEDSAVYLCASSLRLEGSAQHFGDGTRLSIL.

J is TRBJ1-2 and V is TRBV4-1, with TRBD1 identical over 9 bases. J was trimmed by 8 bases and V by 1 base; bases with no gene match: 8. The CDR3 is 15 amino acids. Germline V gene sequence: CDR1 MGHRA, CDR2 YSYEKL. CDR3 coding DNA: TGCGCCAGCAGCCAAGTTGGGGACAGGGCATCGGGCTACACCTTC. Translation gives CASSQVGDRASGYTF.

This clone is a singleton in its sample. This chain links TRBV4-3 with TRBJ1-6; 10 bases map to TRBD1. Trimming took 4 bases from V and 0 from J; bases not matched to a gene: 9. This CDR3 spans 19 amino acids. In germline, CDR1 is LGHNA, CDR2 YSLEER. This CDR3 is CASSLEPGQGSSYNSPLHF. CDR3 nucleotides: TGCGCCAGCAGCCTAGAACCGGGACAGGGGAGCTCCTATAATTCACCCCTCCACTTT.

In the case of this clone: One end of the junction fails to match germline, which may point to a read error. This sequence joins TRBV7-7 and TRBJ2-2, with a weak D call TRBD2 (5 bases). CDR3 length: 16 amino acids. Germline lookup yields CDR1 SSHAT and CDR2 FNYEAQ (reference sequence). The CDR3 coding sequence is TGTGCTAGCAGCTTAGCGTCAACCTTCAACACCGGGGAGCTGTTTTTT. This sequence encodes CASSLASTFNTGELFF.

The chain couples TRBV5-5 to TRBJ2-7; a possible D gene is TRBD1 (5 bases). The germline gives CDR1 SGHKS, CDR2 YYEKEE (reference sequence). The V and J ends lost 4 bases and 2 bases respectively, with 10 bases between them. This CDR3 has 13 residues. The CDR3 DNA is TGTGCCAGCAGCCCCAGGGCAACCTACGAGCAGTACTTC. Its protein is CASSPRATYEQYF.

The chain carries TRBV5-1 and TRBJ1-5; D gene ambiguous. This CDR3 comprises 15 residues. Germline V gene sequence: CDR1 SGHRS, CDR2 YFSETQ. V lost 0 bases and J lost 4, with 11 bases in between. The CDR3 sequence is CASSLVGEPNQPQHF. The CDR3 DNA is TGCGCCAGCAGCTTGGTCGGGGAGCCAAATCAGCCCCAGCATTTT.

The genes are TRBV19 and TRBJ2-7, with 9 bases aligning to TRBD1. CDR1 is LNHDA, CDR2 SQIVND, per germline (reference sequence). V was clipped by 3 bases and J by 4 bases; unmatched bases: 1. The CDR3 contains 13 residues. The CDR3 spells CASSIGQGYEQYF. CDR3 DNA: TGTGCCAGTAGTATCGGACAGGGGTACGAGCAGTACTTC.

This rearrangement joins TRBV4-1 to TRBJ2-7, with TRBD1 matching 10 bases. Trimming cost V 1 base and J 6 bases; bases outside gene matches: 3. The CDR3 loop spans 14 amino acids. Germline V lookup: CDR1 MGHRA, CDR2 YSYEKL. The CDR3 DNA reads TGCGCCAGCAGCCAAGGACAGGGGGCGGTCGAGCAGTACTTC. This gives the protein CASSQGQGAVEQYF.

The V call is TRBV11-1, the J call TRBJ2-7; no clear D gene. The CDR3 totals 12 residues. V gave up 1 base and J gave up 6 bases, with 7 bases separating them. The germline gives CDR1 SGHAT, CDR2 FQDESV (reference sequence). The CDR3 nucleotides are TGTGCCAGCAGCTTAGAAGTAGGCGAGCAGTACTTC. This sequence encodes CASSLEVGEQYF.

CDR3 region: CASSFGQGNTEAFF. The CDR3 DNA is TGTGCCAGCAGCTTCGGACAGGGGAACACTGAAGCTTTCTTT. The V call is TRBV5-4, the J call TRBJ1-1, with TRBD1 identical over 8 bases. This CDR3 has 14 residues. Germline CDR1 SGHNT, CDR2 YYREEE (reference sequence). The trim removed 2 bases at V and 1 base at J, leaving 1 base unmatched.

V and J are TRBV30 and TRBJ1-4; weak D call: TRBD1 (6 bases). From germline, CDR1 is GTSNPN and CDR2 SVGIG (reference sequence). There are 15 residues in the CDR3. The V gene lost 3 bases and the J gene lost 5 bases, with 16 bases spanning the gap. The CDR3 DNA reads TGTGCCTGGAGGCACTCCAGGGGAGGGAATGAAAAACTGTTTTTT. This encodes CAWRHSRGGNEKLFF.

The chain uses TRBV19 and TRBJ2-7; D gene uncertain. Germline CDR1 reads LNHDA; CDR2 reads SQIVND (reference sequence). The CDR3 is 11 residues long. Trimming pared 3 bases from V and 5 bases from J, leaving 5 bases between. CDR3 bases: TGTGCCAGTAGTATTGGTCACGAGCAGTACTTC. It translates to CASSIGHEQYF.

The gene calls are TRBV6-6 and TRBJ1-1; D is possibly TRBD1 (6 bases). The germline gives CDR1 MNHNY, CDR2 SVGAGI (reference sequence). The CDR3 spans 12 residues. V lost 7 bases and J 6 bases, leaving 12 bases between the germline ends. The CDR3: CASTTGMAEAFF. Here the CDR3 DNA reads TGTGCCAGCACCACAGGGATGGCTGAAGCTTTCTTT.

The chain links TRBV19 to TRBJ1-1, with D possibly being TRBD1 (5 bases). Germline CDR1 and CDR2: LNHDA and SQIVND (reference sequence). The germline V and J ends were trimmed by 7 bases and 5 bases, with 20 bases remaining between them. This CDR3 region has 15 residues. In nucleotides, the CDR3 is TGTGCCAGTATTCGGGACCCTCAGAGGTGGACTGAAGCTTTCTTT. Translating it yields CASIRDPQRWTEAFF.

In its sample, this clone was seen a few times. This chain uses TRBV19 with TRBJ1-1; possibly TRBD1 for D (5 bases). Per germline, CDR1 LNHDA and CDR2 SQIVND (reference sequence). This CDR3 spans 13 amino acids. Trimming removed 1 base at V and 5 bases at J, with 8 bases between. CDR3 in DNA: TGTGCCAGTAGTATAGCTAGGGGTACTGAAGCTTTCTTT. Its translation: CASSIARGTEAFF. The whole variable domain, filled in from reference TRBV19 and TRBJ1-1, reads DGGITQSPKYLFRKEGQNVTLSCEQNLNHDAMYWYRQDPGQGLRLIYYSQIVNDFQKGDIAEGYSVSREKKESFPLTVTSAQKNPTAFYLCASSIARGTEAFFGQGTRLTVV.

The chain combines TRBV7-8 with TRBJ2-5; TRBD2 might be the D (6 bases). The germline V gene encodes CDR1 SGHVS and CDR2 FQNEAQ. The CDR3 spans 15 residues. V was cut by 5 bases and J by 5 bases, with 18 bases left in between. CDR3 loop: CASSPEGTLPETQYF. The CDR3 nucleotides read TGTGCCAGCAGCCCAGAAGGGACTCTTCCCGAGACCCAGTACTTC.

The rearrangement uses TRBV21-1 and TRBJ2-7; whether TRBD2, the table's D call, matches the DNA was not checked. TRBV21-1 is a documented pseudogene. The CDR3 spans 14 residues. This CDR3 is CASSGPRLSYEQYF. CDR3 coding DNA: TGTGCCAGCAGTGGCCCTAGGCTGTCCTACGAGCAGTACTTC.

This chain connects TRBV5-1 to TRBJ1-2; TRBD1 aligns across 7 bases. The germline V gene encodes CDR1 SGHRS and CDR2 YFSETQ. V was clipped by 0 bases and J by 2 bases; unmatched bases: 4. CDR3 size: 15 residues. CDR3 sequence: CASSLAGGVNYGYTF. The CDR3 DNA sequence: TGCGCCAGCAGCTTGGCAGGGGGAGTGAACTATGGCTACACCTTC.

The rearrangement uses TRBV7-9 and TRBJ1-1; no definite D call. Trimming removed 6 bases from V and 1 base from J, with 6 bases in between. CDR3 length: 12 amino acids. The V gene's germline CDR1 is SEHNR and CDR2 FQNEAQ (reference sequence). The CDR3 reads CASRTGNTEAFF. The CDR3 DNA reads as TGTGCCAGCAGGACGGGGAACACTGAAGCTTTCTTT.

The chain carries TRBV6-1 and TRBJ2-3, with D unclear. Trimming took off 0 bases at V and 2 bases at J, with 6 bases between the two ends. The CDR3 sequence is 14 residues long. Germline lookup yields CDR1 MNHNS and CDR2 SASEGT. CDR3 nucleotide sequence: TGTGCCAGCAGTGAAGCCGCGGCCACAGATACGCAGTATTTT. Its protein is CASSEAAATDTQYF.

CDR3 sequence (DNA): TGCAGCGTTGAAGAAGGGGTTACGAACACCGGGGAGCTGTTTTTT. Translation gives CSVEEGVTNTGELFF. The rearrangement uses TRBV29-1 and TRBJ2-2; possibly TRBD1 for D (5 bases). The germline V gene has CDR1 SQVTM and CDR2 ANQGSEA. The CDR3 is made up of 15 amino acids. Deletions cut 0 bases from V and 0 bases from J, with 8 bases between.

The V and J genes are TRBV10-1 and TRBJ2-3, with TRBD2 as a possible D gene (6 bases). The V end was cut by 6 bases, the J end by 2 bases, with 9 bases between. Per the germline V gene, CDR1 is WNHNN and CDR2 is SYGVQD (reference sequence). The CDR3 is 13 residues long. The CDR3 reads CASSRGTTDTQYF. The CDR3 coding sequence is TGCGCCAGCAGCCGGGGGACCACAGATACGCAGTATTTT.

The rearrangement uses TRBV9 and TRBJ1-2; a weak D match, TRBD1 (6 bases). The V end lost 4 bases, the J end lost 8 bases, and 24 bases lay between the germline ends. The CDR3 has 16 residues. CDR1 and CDR2 (germline): SGDLS, YYNGEE. CDR3 loop: CASSPYGGTGFYGYTF. The CDR3 region has the DNA TGTGCCAGCAGCCCCTACGGGGGTACAGGGTTCTACGGCTACACCTTC.

This chain links TRBV19 with TRBJ2-7, with 9 bases lining up with TRBD2. Trimming took 9 bases from V and 6 from J; bases not matched to a gene: 12. Germline CDR1 LNHDA, CDR2 SQIVND (reference sequence). The CDR3 covers 14 residues. CDR3 amino acids: CARESPSGGREQYF. The CDR3 nucleotides read TGTGCCAGAGAATCACCCAGCGGGGGGCGCGAGCAGTACTTC.

J is TRBJ1-1 and V is TRBV28; a possible D gene is TRBD1 (5 bases). The V gene lost 3 bases and the J gene lost 3 bases, with 11 bases spanning the gap. The CDR3 has 14 amino acids. Germline CDR1 reads MDHEN; CDR2 reads SYDVKM. CDR3 region: CASSFLGADTEAFF. The CDR3 nucleotides are TGTGCCAGCAGTTTCTTAGGGGCGGACACTGAAGCTTTCTTT.

The V gene is TRBV6-6, the J gene TRBJ1-1; D call uncertain. The V end was cut by 2 bases, the J end by 1 base, with 5 bases between. The germline V gene has CDR1 MNHNY and CDR2 SVGAGI (reference sequence). The CDR3 spans 13 residues. The CDR3 spells CASSYPPNTEAFF. In DNA, the CDR3 is TGTGCCAGCAGTTACCCGCCGAACACTGAAGCTTTCTTT.

CDR3 amino acids: CASSPREGGYTF. CDR3 DNA: TGTGCCAGCTCACCCCGTGAGGGGGGCTACACCTTC. V is TRBV18 and J is TRBJ1-2; D may be TRBD1 (5 bases). The CDR3 contains 12 residues. Trimming took 3 bases from V and 8 from J, leaving 10 bases between them. The germline CDR1 and CDR2 sequences are KGHSH and LQKENI.

This rearrangement joins TRBV15 to TRBJ2-6; D unclear. This CDR3 has 16 residues. V gave up 0 bases and J gave up 1 base, with 7 bases separating them. Germline CDR1 is LNHNV and CDR2 is YYDKDF (reference sequence). CDR3 bases: TGTGCCACCAGCAGAGACGTCCTATCTGGGGCCAACGTCCTGACTTTC. This sequence encodes CATSRDVLSGANVLTF.